This record covers a single T cell receptor beta chain. The antigen is unknown. The sample belongs to a study of OX40 agonist ivuxolimab in advanced cancers. Study overall: Prior checkpoint blockade (anti-PD-1, anti-PD-L1 or anti-CTLA-4) was permitted; approximately 40% had it.

Trimming cost V 0 bases and J 10 bases, with 12 bases left between them. Germline V gene data show CDR1 as GTSNPN and CDR2 as SVGIG (reference sequence). The CDR3 is made up of 12 amino acids. The study, taken as a whole, reports: In CD8+ T cells, expanded clones were on average more numerous than in CD4+. The antigen specificity of the peripheral T cells (those that were expanded) was not determined.

The method was immunoSEQ multiplex PCR; TCRdb's version includes in-frame clones alone and lacks a portion of them. This repertoire shows approximately 50,000 clones, approximately 88% found once; its top ten account for roughly 12%. The receptor was derived from an adult with an advanced solid tumor such as melanoma, head and neck, liver or kidney cancer. V usage is TRBV30 and J usage is TRBJ1-1; D remains ambiguous. The starting material was CD4+ or CD8+ T cells sorted from blood, obtained in a trial of the OX40 agonist ivuxolimab. CDR3 region: CAWSVGPVGAFF. The CDR3 DNA follows: TGTGCCTGGAGTGTTGGGCCCGTGGGAGCTTTCTTT.